This T cell receptor beta chain is from a study of beta chain features in type 1 diabetes. This clone was detected only a few times. Its antigen is unidentified. In the same sample, other DNA sequences code for this CDR3. Regarding the study as a whole: TCRB CDR3s from Type 1 diabetes patients were moderately but significantly shorter in all four CD4+ subsets. Small HLA sub-analyses could not settle whether HLA shapes TCRB rearrangement. Sampled from patients, naive, central memory and Treg TCRB repertoires appeared more similar than those sampled from healthy donors.

Blood was collected once per donor into heparin, averaging around 120 mL. All of the sorted populations showed purity greater than 95%. CDR1 and CDR2 (germline): KGHSH, LQKENI. CDR3 length equals 12 residues. Between the trimmed V and J ends, which lost 0 bases and 3 bases, there was a span of 3 bases. The sequenced template was cDNA made from the entire isolated RNA. TCRdb keeps only in-frame clones here, not all; method: immunoSEQ multiplex PCR. The sample holds 640,000 or so clones, roughly 13% seen once. Sequencing was performed on naive CD4+ T cells from blood. The TCR sequence derives from a man younger than 35 with type 1 diabetes. V is TRBV18 and J is TRBJ2-7; D is ambiguous. This CDR3 is CASSPPSYEQYF. CDR3 DNA: TGTGCCAGCTCACCACCCAGCTACGAGCAGTACTTC. The entire variable domain, with the rest obtained from reference TRBV18 and TRBJ2-7, is as follows: NAGVMQNPRHLVRRRGQEARLRCSPMKGHSHVYWYRQLPEEGLKFMVYLQKENIIDESGMPKERFSAEFPKEGPSILRIQQVVRGDSAAYFCASSPPSYEQYFGPGTRLTVT.